The next 15 T cell receptor beta chains were all read from a single sample in a study of shared clonotypes between healthy human individuals. Sequencing was performed with immunoSEQ multiplex PCR; in TCRdb, only in-frame clones are kept and a portion is missing. This sample has under 750,000 clones, with roughly 72% found just once. Sequencing used memory CD4+ T cells sorted from blood. Specified subset: CD45RA-negative fraction. These receptors came from a woman in her thirties in good health.

The gene calls are TRBV29-1 and TRBJ1-3, with D possibly being TRBD1 (6 bases). Trimming removed 7 bases from V and 7 bases from J, with 23 bases in between. There are 15 residues in the CDR3. The germline gives CDR1 SQVTM, CDR2 ANQGSEA. The CDR3, as DNA: TGCAGCGCTGCCCGGGGCAGGGGACTTGAGAACACCATATATTTT. Encoded protein: CSAARGRGLENTIYF.

In this sample, this clone turned up once. A far larger clone is just one base off, so this is likely a read error. The chain carries TRBV30 and TRBJ1-1, with D hard to call. Trimming pared 0 bases from V and 2 bases from J, leaving 7 bases between. CDR3 length: 13 residues. CDR1 is GTSNPN and CDR2 is SVGIG in the germline V gene (reference sequence). The CDR3 here is CAWSVQKNTEAFF. The CDR3 DNA reads TGTGCCTGGAGTGTACAGAAAAACACTGAAGCTTTCTTT.

Worth noting for this clone: Different DNA sequences within this sample yield the same CDR3. The rearrangement joins TRBV5-1 to TRBJ2-1; TRBD2 is a possible D gene (6 bases). The CDR3 is made up of 15 amino acids. The germline V and J ends were trimmed by 1 base and 2 bases, with 10 bases remaining between them. Germline lookup yields CDR1 SGHRS and CDR2 YFSETQ. The CDR3 sequence: CASSLSSGAYNEQFF. The CDR3 nucleotides read TGCGCCAGCAGCTTGAGCTCGGGAGCCTACAATGAGCAGTTCTTC. Variable domain in full (rest from reference TRBV5-1 and TRBJ2-1): KAGVTQTPRYLIKTRGQQVTLSCSPISGHRSVSWYQQTPGQGLQFLFEYFSETQRNKGNFPGRFSGRQFSNSRSEMNVSTLELGDSALYLCASSLSSGAYNEQFFGPGTRLTVL.

V and J are TRBV29-1 and TRBJ2-7; D not resolved. The CDR3 extends over 12 amino acids. The germline V and J ends were trimmed by 6 bases and 3 bases, with 12 bases remaining between them. Germline CDR1 is SQVTM and CDR2 is ANQGSEA. The CDR3 coding sequence is TGCAGCGTACAGACGGCGAACTACGAGCAGTACTTC. Translating it yields CSVQTANYEQYF.

The chain couples TRBV5-1 to TRBJ2-7; D perhaps matches TRBD1 (6 bases). The germline V gene encodes CDR1 SGHRS and CDR2 YFSETQ. This CDR3 is 14 amino acids long. V shed 2 bases and J shed 5 bases, with 14 bases lying between them. DNA for the CDR3: TGCGCCAGCAGCTTCTCGACAGGTTCCCACGAGCAGTACTTC. It translates to CASSFSTGSHEQYF. Filled out from reference TRBV5-1 and TRBJ2-7, the complete variable domain reads KAGVTQTPRYLIKTRGQQVTLSCSPISGHRSVSWYQQTPGQGLQFLFEYFSETQRNKGNFPGRFSGRQFSNSRSEMNVSTLELGDSALYLCASSFSTGSHEQYFGPGTRLTVT.

This chain links TRBV7-8 with TRBJ2-3; D is ambiguous. Between the trimmed V and J ends, which lost 5 bases and 0 bases, there was a span of 15 bases. CDR1 SGHVS and CDR2 FQNEAQ come from the germline V gene. The CDR3 extends over 16 amino acids. CDR3 DNA sequence: TGTGCCAGCAGCGTTCGGCGGCCTCTCAGCACAGATACGCAGTATTTT. Residues: CASSVRRPLSTDTQYF.

The chain couples TRBV5-1 to TRBJ2-7; either TRBD1 or TRBD2 may fit D (5 bases each). The CDR3 consists of 14 residues. Germline CDR1 and CDR2: SGHRS and YFSETQ. V lost 4 bases and J 6 bases, leaving 17 bases between the germline ends. The CDR3 reads CASSQDGARGEQYF. CDR3 coding DNA: TGCGCCAGCAGCCAGGACGGAGCGAGGGGCGAGCAGTACTTC.

The chain uses TRBV7-9 and TRBJ1-1, with TRBD1 as a possible D gene (6 bases). Trimming took off 5 bases at V and 1 base at J, with 14 bases between the two ends. CDR1 is SEHNR, CDR2 FQNEAQ, per germline (reference sequence). This CDR3 spans 15 amino acids. DNA for the CDR3: TGTGCCAGCAGCGCCCAACAGGGATGGAACACTGAAGCTTTCTTT. It is translated as CASSAQQGWNTEAFF.

V gene TRBV29-1 combines with J gene TRBJ1-2; D possibly corresponds to TRBD1 (5 bases). Looked up from germline, CDR1 is SQVTM and CDR2 is ANQGSEA. Trimming left V 0 bases short and J 2 bases short, with 22 bases between. There are 18 residues in the CDR3. CDR3 in amino acids: CSVEDGFRVPSRNYGYTF. The CDR3 DNA sequence: TGCAGCGTTGAAGATGGGTTCAGGGTCCCTAGTAGAAACTATGGCTACACCTTC. Full variable domain (remainder filled in from reference TRBV29-1 and TRBJ1-2): SAVISQKPSRDICQRGTSLTIQCQVDSQVTMMFWYRQQPGQSLTLIATANQGSEATYESGFVIDKFPISRPNLTFSTLTVSNMSPEDSSIYLCSVEDGFRVPSRNYGYTFGSGTRLTVV.

The chain combines TRBV11-2 with TRBJ2-5, with D possibly being TRBD2 (6 bases). CDR3 size: 14 residues. The germline V gene has CDR1 SGHAT and CDR2 FQNNGV. V was clipped by 5 bases and J by 5 bases, with 15 bases between them. CDR3 DNA sequence: TGTGCCAGCAGCCCTCCTACTAGCACGGAGACCCAGTACTTC. Translation: CASSPPTSTETQYF.

The CDR3 DNA is TGTGCCAGCTCAGAACCCCCTTATAGCGGGATAATCTACGAGCAGTACTTC. Translation: CASSEPPYSGIIYEQYF. The rearrangement joins TRBV18 to TRBJ2-7; TRBD2 agrees at 8 bases. Per germline, CDR1 KGHSH and CDR2 LQKENI. The CDR3 has 17 residues. The V and J ends lost 5 bases and 3 bases, in that order; junction bases with no gene match: 15.

The chain employs TRBV6-1 and TRBJ1-5; D gene ambiguous. V lost 7 bases to trimming and J lost 0 bases, with 10 bases between them. This CDR3 comprises 14 residues. The germline gives CDR1 MNHNS, CDR2 SASEGT. CDR3 sequence (DNA): TGTGCCAGCATCCCGAGCATTAGCAATCAGCCCCAGCATTTT. The encoded protein is CASIPSISNQPQHF.

Comment on this clone: This CDR3 is also generated by other DNA sequences in the sample. The gene calls are TRBV11-2 and TRBJ1-5; D gene uncertain. The germline CDR1 and CDR2 sequences are SGHAT and FQNNGV. Trimming shortened V by 6 bases and J by 0 bases, and 6 bases separated the two germline ends. CDR3 length: 13 amino acids. The CDR3 sequence: CASSLDSNQPQHF. CDR3 DNA: TGTGCCAGCAGTCTAGATAGCAATCAGCCCCAGCATTTT.

The chain's CDR3 is CSVVPERAQYF. CDR3 nucleotide sequence: TGCAGCGTTGTGCCAGAGAGGGCCCAGTACTTC. The chain couples TRBV29-1 to TRBJ2-5; D may be TRBD2 (5 bases). This CDR3 region has 11 residues. The V end was cut by 4 bases, the J end by 9 bases, with 12 bases between. Germline assignment: CDR1 SQVTM and CDR2 ANQGSEA.

This clone was found once. The gene calls are TRBV9 and TRBJ1-1, with D possibly matching TRBD1 (5 bases). V dropped 0 bases and J dropped 0 bases, with 15 bases sitting between them. The germline CDR1 and CDR2 sequences are SGDLS and YYNGEE. The CDR3 has 17 amino acids. CDR3 loop: CASSVVEGMRMNTEAFF. The CDR3 DNA reads TGTGCCAGCAGCGTAGTGGAGGGGATGAGAATGAACACTGAAGCTTTCTTT.